This T cell receptor (beta chain) was recorded in a study of T cells in Graves' hyperthyroidism and ophthalmopathy. The ends were cut back, 2 bases at V and 2 bases at J, with 3 bases in the middle. Per germline, CDR1 ENHRY and CDR2 SYGVKD. The CDR3 runs 12 residues. Regions amplified from RNA transcripts were the TCR beta CDR3 regions. A first-round RT-PCR of the TCR CDR3 used the HTBI primer set. TCRdb re-called the multiplex PCR reads with MiXCR, one entry per CDR3 protein. The sample records about 770,000 distinct CDR3 sequences, approximately 18% being singletons. This clonotype occurred a few times.

The chain uses TRBV10-3 and TRBJ2-5; unclear D gene. Sequencing was carried out using blood. The TCR sequence derives from a woman in her forties or fifties with Graves' hyperthyroidism that later progressed to Graves' ophthalmopathy. CDR3 loop: CAISEIQETQYF. The CDR3 region has the DNA TGTGCCATCAGTGAGATACAAGAGACCCAGTACTTC.